One TCR beta chain is described in this entry. Antigen specificity is unknown. TCRdb reprocessed the reads via MiXCR and lists one record per CDR3 protein. This sample carries 80,000 or so distinct CDR3 sequences, approximately 39% of them seen once, and the ten largest clones take approximately 95%. V was clipped by 2 bases and J by 1 base, with 14 bases between them. Per the germline V gene, CDR1 is MNHEY and CDR2 is SVGEGT. The CDR3 is 16 amino acids. The data belong to a study of T cell repertoires in cytomegalovirus infection. Study outcomes and limitations: Accumulated public TCR beta family frequency recognized individuals carrying CMV together with the relevant HLA.

The sequence derives from a human donor in good health (CMV status not recorded). Some clones in this sample may be carry-over from other donors' samples. The rearrangement joins TRBV6-2 or TRBV6-3 to TRBJ1-2; D is possibly TRBD1 (5 bases). The input for sequencing was CD8+ T cells from cultured PBMCs, taken from culture after CMV antigen stimulation. In nucleotides, the CDR3 is TGTGCCAGCAGTTACCCCGGGACGGATTTTAACTATGGCTACACCTTC. This translates into CASSYPGTDFNYGYTF.